The text below deals with one TCR beta chain. What it binds is not known. This entry comes from a study of T cells in localized non-small cell lung cancer. Study-wide results and caveats: Clonality peaked in uninvolved adjacent lung rather than tumor.

Repertoires were generated with immunoSEQ multiplex PCR, while TCRdb's copy carries only in-frame clones and drops some. The sample records 55,000 to 75,000 clones, 86% being singletons. The length of the CDR3 is 15 residues. Trimming pared 6 bases from V and 4 bases from J, leaving 19 bases between. The germline V gene has CDR1 SGHDT and CDR2 YYEEEE. The TCR was taken from a male donor aged 60 or older with stage III squamous cell lung carcinoma. This chain links TRBV5-6 with TRBJ2-5, with a possible D match to TRBD1 (6 bases). The sequenced sample was peripheral blood, obtained before any cancer treatment. For the CDR3, the DNA is TGTGCCAGCAACTTCCAGCTGGGGACATCAGAGACCCAGTACTTC. Protein product: CASNFQLGTSETQYF.